Below, 7 T cell receptor beta chains from the same sample are listed, as sequenced in a study of T cell responses to AZD1222 COVID-19 vaccine. Sequencing used immunoSEQ multiplex PCR; TCRdb keeps in-frame clones, though not all of them. The data contain about 70,000 clones, 85% of them singletons. The sample consisted of peripheral blood, taken on day 0 of AZD1222 vaccination. Every receptor here comes from an adult in good health.

The chain links TRBV7-9 to TRBJ2-7; 11 positions agree with TRBD2. The junction had 3 bases not matched to a gene; V was cut back by 5 bases and J by 3 bases. This CDR3 has 14 amino acids. The germline CDR1 and CDR2 sequences are SEHNR and FQNEAQ (reference sequence). CDR3 in DNA: TGTGCCAGCAGCCTGACTAGCGGGAACTACGAGCAGTACTTC. It translates to CASSLTSGNYEQYF.

The chain employs TRBV19 and TRBJ1-6; D unclear. CDR1 is LNHDA, CDR2 SQIVND, per germline (reference sequence). The V and J ends lost 4 bases and 7 bases respectively, with 14 bases between them. The CDR3 is made up of 15 amino acids. The DNA for the CDR3 is TGTGCCAGTAGTAAAGTAGGTACTGCGAATTCACCCCTCCACTTT. Its protein is CASSKVGTANSPLHF. The full variable domain, its missing parts supplied by reference TRBV19 and TRBJ1-6, is DGGITQSPKYLFRKEGQNVTLSCEQNLNHDAMYWYRQDPGQGLRLIYYSQIVNDFQKGDIAEGYSVSREKKESFPLTVTSAQKNPTAFYLCASSKVGTANSPLHFGNGTRLTVT.

The rearrangement uses TRBV5-1 and TRBJ1-2, with 7 bases fitting TRBD1. Germline lookup yields CDR1 SGHRS and CDR2 YFSETQ. The CDR3 loop spans 15 amino acids. With V trimmed by 4 bases and J by 7 bases, 13 bases remained unmatched. In DNA form, the CDR3 reads TGCGCCAGCAGCCCTGCCGGGACAGCGGTGTTTGGCTACACCTTC. It yields the protein CASSPAGTAVFGYTF.

The chain joins TRBV3-1 (or the pseudogene TRBV3-2) to TRBJ2-3; TRBD2 matches 14 bases. The CDR3 is 17 residues long. Germline CDR1 is LGHDT and CDR2 is YNNKEL (reference sequence). Germline trimming cut 4 bases from V and 1 base from J; bases unmatched to any gene: 4. The CDR3 protein is CASSLGTSGRGTDTQYF. As DNA, the CDR3 is TGTGCCAGCAGCCTAGGGACTAGCGGGAGAGGCACAGATACGCAGTATTTT.

The chain uses TRBV5-5 and TRBJ1-5, with D unclear. The V and J ends lost 3 bases and 7 bases respectively, with 14 bases between them. This CDR3 has 14 amino acids. The germline gives CDR1 SGHKS, CDR2 YYEKEE (reference sequence). The CDR3 DNA reads TGTGCCAGCAGCTCCGGTGTGGAGGGACAGCCCCAGCATTTT. As protein: CASSSGVEGQPQHF.

The V call is TRBV12-5, the J call TRBJ1-5; tentative D call: TRBD1 (5 bases). Trimming removed 0 bases from V and 7 bases from J, with 10 bases in between. Per the germline V gene, CDR1 is LGHNT and CDR2 is FRNRAP. CDR3 length equals 14 residues. CDR3 sequence reads: CASGLVVGVQPQHF. The CDR3 nucleotides read TGTGCTAGTGGTTTGGTAGTAGGGGTACAGCCCCAGCATTTT. The variable domain in full, completed from reference TRBV12-5 and TRBJ1-5, reads DARVTQTPRHKVTEMGQEVTMRCQPILGHNTVFWYRQTMMQGLELLAYFRNRAPLDDSGMPKDRFSAEMPDATLATLKIQPSEPRDSAVYFCASGLVVGVQPQHFGDGTRLSIL.

This rearrangement joins TRBV5-6 to TRBJ1-1; perhaps TRBD1 as D (5 bases). The V gene's germline CDR1 is SGHDT and CDR2 YYEEEE. The CDR3 contains 14 residues. Trimming left V 0 bases short and J 1 base short, with 7 bases between. CDR3 sequence (DNA): TGTGCCAGCAGCTTGGGACAGAAGAACACTGAAGCTTTCTTT. Protein sequence: CASSLGQKNTEAFF.